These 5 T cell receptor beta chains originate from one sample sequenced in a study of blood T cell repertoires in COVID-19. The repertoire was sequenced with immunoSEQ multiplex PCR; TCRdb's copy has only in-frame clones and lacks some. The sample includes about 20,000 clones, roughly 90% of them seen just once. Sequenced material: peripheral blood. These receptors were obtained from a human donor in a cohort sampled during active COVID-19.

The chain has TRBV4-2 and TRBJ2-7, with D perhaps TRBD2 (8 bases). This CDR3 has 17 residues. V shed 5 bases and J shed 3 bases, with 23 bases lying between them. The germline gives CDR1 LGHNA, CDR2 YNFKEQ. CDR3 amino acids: CASSVHQGGGGNYEQYF. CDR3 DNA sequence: TGTGCCAGCAGCGTACACCAAGGGGGCGGGGGGAACTACGAGCAGTACTTC.

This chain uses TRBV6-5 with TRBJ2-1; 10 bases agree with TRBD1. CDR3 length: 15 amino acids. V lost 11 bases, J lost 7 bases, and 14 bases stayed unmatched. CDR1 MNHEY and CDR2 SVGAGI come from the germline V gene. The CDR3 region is CAGTTWTGGRNEQFF. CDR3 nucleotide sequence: TGTGCCGGGACTACTTGGACAGGGGGTCGGAATGAGCAGTTCTTC.

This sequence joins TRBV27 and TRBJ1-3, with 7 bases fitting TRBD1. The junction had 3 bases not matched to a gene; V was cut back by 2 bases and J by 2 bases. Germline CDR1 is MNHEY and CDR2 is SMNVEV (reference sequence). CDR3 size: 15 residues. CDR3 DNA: TGTGCCAGCAGTTTAGCGACAGGGCCTGGAAACACCATATATTTT. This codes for CASSLATGPGNTIYF.

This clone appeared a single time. The CDR3 sequence is CASSLGRATEAFF. CDR3 sequence (DNA): TGTGCCAGCAGTTTGGGGCGAGCCACTGAAGCTTTCTTT. The chain has TRBV27 and TRBJ1-1; possible D gene TRBD1, 5 bases. With 3 bases removed from V and 4 bases from J, the gap between germline ends came to 9 bases. The CDR3 has 13 residues. The germline CDR1 and CDR2 sequences are MNHEY and SMNVEV (reference sequence).

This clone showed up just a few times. CDR3 protein: CASSQIQGHQPQHF. DNA for the CDR3: TGCGCCAGCAGCCAGATACAGGGGCATCAGCCCCAGCATTTT. The genes are TRBV4-1 and TRBJ1-5, with 7 bases that match TRBD1. Germline V gene sequence: CDR1 MGHRA, CDR2 YSYEKL. V lost 3 bases and J lost 5; bases outside the gene matches: 4. This CDR3 is 14 amino acids long.